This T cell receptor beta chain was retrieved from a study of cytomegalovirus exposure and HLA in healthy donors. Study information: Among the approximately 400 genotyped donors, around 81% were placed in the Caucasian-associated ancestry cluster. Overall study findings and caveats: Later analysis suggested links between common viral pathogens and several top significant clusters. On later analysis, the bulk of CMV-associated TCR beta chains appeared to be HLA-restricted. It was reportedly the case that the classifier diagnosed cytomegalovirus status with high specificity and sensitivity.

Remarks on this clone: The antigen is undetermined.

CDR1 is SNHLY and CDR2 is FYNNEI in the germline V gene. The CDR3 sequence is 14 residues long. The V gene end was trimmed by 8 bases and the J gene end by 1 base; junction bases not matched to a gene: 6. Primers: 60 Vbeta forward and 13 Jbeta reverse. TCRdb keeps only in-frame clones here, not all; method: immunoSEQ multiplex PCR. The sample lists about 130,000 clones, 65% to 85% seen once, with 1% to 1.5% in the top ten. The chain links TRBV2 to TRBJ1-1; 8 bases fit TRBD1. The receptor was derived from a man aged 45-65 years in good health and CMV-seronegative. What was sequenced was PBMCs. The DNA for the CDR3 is TGTGCCAGCTCCGCCGGGACAGGGAACACTGAAGCTTTCTTT. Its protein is CASSAGTGNTEAFF. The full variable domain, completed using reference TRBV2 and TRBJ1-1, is EPEVTQTPSHQVTQMGQEVILRCVPISNHLYFYWYRQILGQKVEFLVSFYNNEISEKSEIFDDQFSVERPDGSNFTLKIRSTKLEDSAMYFCASSAGTGNTEAFFGQGTRLTVV.